The 15 T cell receptor beta chains given below trace back to one sample, sequenced in a study of beta chain features in type 1 diabetes. Study-wide results and caveats: Among all four CD4+ subsets, Type 1 diabetes patients had TCRB CDR3s that were moderately but significantly shorter.

The antigens these receptors bind are not known. Of the isolated RNA, all was reverse transcribed, and so the sequenced material was expressed TCRB transcripts. TCRdb's table, derived via immunoSEQ multiplex PCR, lists solely in-frame clones and lacks some. The sample includes around 710,000 clones, 9.5% to 15% seen only once; the top ten take 0.095% to 0.15%. The sequencing sample was made of naive CD4+ T cells from blood. These receptors were collected from a man aged 25 to 40 with type 1 diabetes.

This clone showed up just a few times. The chain uses TRBV9 and TRBJ1-2; tentative D call: TRBD1 (6 bases). The V and J ends lost 3 bases and 8 bases respectively, with 14 bases between them. CDR3 size: 13 residues. Germline values: CDR1 SGDLS, CDR2 YYNGEE. CDR3 DNA: TGTGCCAGCAGCGGAAAGGGGGAGGAAGGCTACACCTTC. Protein product: CASSGKGEEGYTF.

V gene TRBV5-1 combines with J gene TRBJ1-2; TRBD1 is a possible D gene (6 bases). The CDR3 runs to 15 residues. V was pared by 6 bases and J by 3 bases, with 18 bases between. Germline V gives CDR1 SGHRS, CDR2 YFSETQ. The CDR3 is CASTPSSPGDYGYTF. The CDR3 DNA reads TGCGCCAGCACCCCAAGTTCCCCAGGGGACTATGGCTACACCTTC.

This clone was detected only a few times. The V and J genes are TRBV6-6 and TRBJ2-7; TRBD1 might be the D (6 bases). Germline V gene data show CDR1 as MNHNY and CDR2 as SVGAGI (reference sequence). The CDR3 extends over 16 amino acids. The V and J ends lost 2 bases and 3 bases respectively, with 17 bases between them. The CDR3 nucleotides read TGTGCCAGCAGTTACCCGACAGGCCGGCCAAACTACGAGCAGTACTTC. It is translated as CASSYPTGRPNYEQYF.

The sample holds a few counts of this clone. The chain employs TRBV9 and TRBJ1-3; the match to TRBD1 covers 7 bases. Germline-derived CDR1 and CDR2 are SGDLS and YYNGEE. The CDR3 consists of 16 residues. V gave up 6 bases and J gave up 0 bases; unmatched junction bases: 9. The CDR3 DNA follows: TGTGCCAGCACCAAAGGGGGCGCGAGCTCTGGAAACACCATATATTTT. Protein product: CASTKGGASSGNTIYF. The whole variable domain, filled in from reference TRBV9 and TRBJ1-3, reads DSGVTQTPKHLITATGQRVTLRCSPRSGDLSVYWYQQSLDQGLQFLIQYYNGEERAKGNILERFSAQQFPDLHSELNLSSLELGDSALYFCASTKGGASSGNTIYFGEGSWLTVV.

The genes are TRBV4-3 and TRBJ2-2; 8 bases match TRBD1. CDR3 length: 15 residues. In germline, CDR1 is LGHNA, CDR2 YSLEER. V was clipped by 7 bases and J by 3 bases; unmatched bases: 7. The CDR3 loop reads CASNRGDGDTGELFF. The CDR3 coding sequence is TGCGCCAGCAACAGGGGGGACGGGGACACCGGGGAGCTGTTTTTT.

There are a few counts of this clone. CDR3 sequence reads: CASSPLEGATDTQYF. For the CDR3, the DNA is TGTGCCAGCTCACCACTGGAGGGGGCCACAGATACGCAGTATTTT. The rearrangement links TRBV18 to TRBJ2-3; possibly TRBD1 for D (7 bases). This CDR3 has 15 amino acids. V was pared by 1 base and J by 2 bases, with 10 bases between. Germline values: CDR1 KGHSH, CDR2 LQKENI.

This clone was found a few times. The V gene is TRBV7-2, the J gene TRBJ2-1; 8 nucleotides match TRBD1. J lost 7 bases, V lost 5 bases, and 10 bases had no gene match. The germline gives CDR1 SGHTA, CDR2 FQGNSA. The CDR3 is 15 amino acids. The CDR3 coding sequence is TGTGCCAGCAGCCACGACAGGGGAAGGGGAAATGAGCAGTTCTTC. It encodes CASSHDRGRGNEQFF.

This sequence joins TRBV14 and TRBJ2-7; no definite D call. The CDR3 is 13 amino acids. CDR1 is SGHDN, CDR2 FVKESK, per germline. With 1 base removed from V and 3 bases from J, the gap between germline ends came to 7 bases. CDR3: CASSQVKDYEQYF. For the CDR3, the DNA is TGTGCCAGCAGCCAAGTGAAGGACTACGAGCAGTACTTC.

There are a few counts of this clone. The CDR3 nucleotides read TGTGCCAGTAGTTCACAGGGGAGGACTGTGAACACTGAAGCTTTCTTT. Its translation: CASSSQGRTVNTEAFF. The chain uses TRBV19 and TRBJ1-1, with 7 bases lining up with TRBD1. V lost 5 bases and J lost 0; bases outside the gene matches: 9. The germline V gene encodes CDR1 LNHDA and CDR2 SQIVND (reference sequence). The CDR3 consists of 16 residues.

This clone was found a few times. This chain uses TRBV27 with TRBJ1-6; no firm D call. V lost 4 bases to trimming and J lost 0 bases, with 1 base between them. CDR3 size: 13 residues. The V gene's germline CDR1 is MNHEY and CDR2 SMNVEV (reference sequence). The CDR3 region has the DNA TGTGCCAGCAGTTACTCCTATAATTCACCCCTCCACTTT. Protein: CASSYSYNSPLHF.

This clone was counted only a few times. The rearrangement joins TRBV10-3 to TRBJ2-3; TRBD2 matches at 10 bases. Germline V gene lookup returns CDR1 ENHRY and CDR2 SYGVKD. The CDR3 contains 15 residues. The junction had 4 bases not matched to a gene; V was cut back by 6 bases and J by 1 base. In nucleotides, the CDR3 is TGTGCCATCAGCCCTAGCGGGGGACGCACAGATACGCAGTATTTT. Translated, it gives CAISPSGGRTDTQYF.

V gene TRBV28 combines with J gene TRBJ2-1, with D perhaps TRBD2 (5 bases). There are 12 residues in the CDR3. Looked up from germline, CDR1 is MDHEN and CDR2 is SYDVKM. Trimming took 5 bases from V and 12 from J, leaving 14 bases between them. CDR3 residues: CASSAKEVGQFF. The CDR3 bases are TGTGCCAGCAGTGCCAAGGAGGTCGGGCAGTTCTTC.

This rearrangement joins TRBV4-3 to TRBJ2-3; either TRBD1 or TRBD2 may supply D (5 bases each). The CDR3 extends over 13 amino acids. Trimming pared 3 bases from V and 2 bases from J, leaving 6 bases between. The germline CDR1 and CDR2 sequences are LGHNA and YSLEER. CDR3 sequence: CASSQGTTDTQYF. The CDR3 coding sequence is TGCGCCAGCAGCCAGGGGACCACAGATACGCAGTATTTT.

This clone was picked up a small number of times. The chain recombines TRBV19 with TRBJ2-3; possible D gene TRBD2, 6 bases. V lost 5 bases and J lost 1, with 16 bases in between. Germline CDR1 reads LNHDA; CDR2 reads SQIVND (reference sequence). The CDR3 has 16 residues. The CDR3: CASSPGRPGGTDTQYF. The DNA of the CDR3 is TGTGCCAGTAGTCCCGGACGGCCGGGGGGCACAGATACGCAGTATTTT.

J is TRBJ2-5 and V is TRBV6-8; D is undetermined. Germline V gene data show CDR1 as MNHGY and CDR2 as SAAAGT. Trimming took 5 bases from V and 5 from J, leaving 9 bases between them. The CDR3 has 12 residues. DNA for the CDR3: TGTGCCAGCAGTACGGATCGTGAGACCCAGTACTTC. Its protein product is CASSTDRETQYF.